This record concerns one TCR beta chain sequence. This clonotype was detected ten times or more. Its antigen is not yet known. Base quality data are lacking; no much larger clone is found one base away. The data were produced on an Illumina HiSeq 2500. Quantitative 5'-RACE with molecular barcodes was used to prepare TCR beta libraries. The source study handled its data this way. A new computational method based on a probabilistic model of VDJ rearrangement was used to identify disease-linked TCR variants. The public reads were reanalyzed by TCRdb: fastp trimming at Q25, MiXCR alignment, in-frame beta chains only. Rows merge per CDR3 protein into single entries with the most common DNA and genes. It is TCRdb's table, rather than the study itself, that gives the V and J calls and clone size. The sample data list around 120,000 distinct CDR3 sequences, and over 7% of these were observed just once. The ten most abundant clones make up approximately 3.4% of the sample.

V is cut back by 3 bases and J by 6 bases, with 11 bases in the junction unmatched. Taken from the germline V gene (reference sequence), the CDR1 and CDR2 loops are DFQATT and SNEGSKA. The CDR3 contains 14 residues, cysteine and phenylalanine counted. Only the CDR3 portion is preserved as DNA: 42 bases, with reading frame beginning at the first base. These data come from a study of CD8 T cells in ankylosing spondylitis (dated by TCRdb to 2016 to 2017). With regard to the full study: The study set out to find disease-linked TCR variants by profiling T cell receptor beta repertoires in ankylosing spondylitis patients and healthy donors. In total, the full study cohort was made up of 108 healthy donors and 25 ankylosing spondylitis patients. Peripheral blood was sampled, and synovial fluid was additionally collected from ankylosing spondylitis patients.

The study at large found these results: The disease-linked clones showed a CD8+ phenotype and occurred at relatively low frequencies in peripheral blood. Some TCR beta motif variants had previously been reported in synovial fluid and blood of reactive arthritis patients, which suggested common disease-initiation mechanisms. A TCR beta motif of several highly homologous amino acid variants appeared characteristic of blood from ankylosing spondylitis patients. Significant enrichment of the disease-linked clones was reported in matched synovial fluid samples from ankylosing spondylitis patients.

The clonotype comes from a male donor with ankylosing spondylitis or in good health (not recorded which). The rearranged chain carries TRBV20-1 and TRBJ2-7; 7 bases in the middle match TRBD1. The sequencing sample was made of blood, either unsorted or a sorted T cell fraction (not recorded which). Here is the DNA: TGCAGTGCTAGTCCAAAAACAGGGGTTTCCGAGCAGTACTTC. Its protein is CSASPKTGVSEQYF.